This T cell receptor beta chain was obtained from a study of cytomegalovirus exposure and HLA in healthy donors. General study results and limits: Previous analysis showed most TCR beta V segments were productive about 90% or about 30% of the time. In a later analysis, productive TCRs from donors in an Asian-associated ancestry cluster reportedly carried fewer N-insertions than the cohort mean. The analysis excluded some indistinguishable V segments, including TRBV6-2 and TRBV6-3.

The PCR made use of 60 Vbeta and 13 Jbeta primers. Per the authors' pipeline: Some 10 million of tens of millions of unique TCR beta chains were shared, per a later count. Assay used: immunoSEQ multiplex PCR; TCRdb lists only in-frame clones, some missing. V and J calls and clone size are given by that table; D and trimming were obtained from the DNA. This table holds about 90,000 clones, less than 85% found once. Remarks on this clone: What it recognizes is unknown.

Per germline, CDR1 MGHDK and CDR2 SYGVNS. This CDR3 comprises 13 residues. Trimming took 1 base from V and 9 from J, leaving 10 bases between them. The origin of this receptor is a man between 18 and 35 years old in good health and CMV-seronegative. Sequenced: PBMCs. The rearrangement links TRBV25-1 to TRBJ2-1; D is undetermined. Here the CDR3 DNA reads TGTGCCAGCAGTGAATTCCTACTTGGTGAGCAGTTCTTC. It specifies CASSEFLLGEQFF. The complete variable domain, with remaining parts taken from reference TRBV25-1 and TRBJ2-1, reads EADIYQTPRYLVIGTGKKITLECSQTMGHDKMYWYQQDPGMELHLIHYSYGVNSTEKGDLSSESTVSRIRTEHFPLTLESARPSHTSQYLCASSEFLLGEQFFGPGTRLTVL.